What follows describes a single T cell receptor (beta chain). As yet, its antigen is unknown. This sample stems from a study of cytomegalovirus exposure and HLA in healthy donors. Study findings and constraints: TCR beta V- and J-gene trimming was later associated with a missense DCLRE1C variant.

The PCR employed 60 Vbeta primers together with 13 Jbeta primers. The data were produced by immunoSEQ multiplex PCR, yet TCRdb's version contains in-frame clones alone and is incomplete. The sample has some 150,000 clones, over 60% seen once. This CDR3 spans 17 amino acids. CDR1 and CDR2 from the germline V gene are KGHSH and LQKENI. Trimming pared 2 bases from V and 4 bases from J, leaving 17 bases between. This sequence originates from a woman aged 45-65 years in good health and CMV-seronegative. This chain links TRBV18 with TRBJ2-2; tentatively, D is TRBD1 (6 bases). Sequenced: PBMCs. This CDR3 reads CASSPYSRGYSTGELFF. DNA for the CDR3: TGTGCCAGCTCACCATACAGCAGGGGATATAGCACCGGGGAGCTGTTTTTT. Together with reference TRBV18 and TRBJ2-2, the CDR3 gives the full variable domain: NAGVMQNPRHLVRRRGQEARLRCSPMKGHSHVYWYRQLPEEGLKFMVYLQKENIIDESGMPKERFSAEFPKEGPSILRIQQVVRGDSAAYFCASSPYSRGYSTGELFFGEGSRLTVL.